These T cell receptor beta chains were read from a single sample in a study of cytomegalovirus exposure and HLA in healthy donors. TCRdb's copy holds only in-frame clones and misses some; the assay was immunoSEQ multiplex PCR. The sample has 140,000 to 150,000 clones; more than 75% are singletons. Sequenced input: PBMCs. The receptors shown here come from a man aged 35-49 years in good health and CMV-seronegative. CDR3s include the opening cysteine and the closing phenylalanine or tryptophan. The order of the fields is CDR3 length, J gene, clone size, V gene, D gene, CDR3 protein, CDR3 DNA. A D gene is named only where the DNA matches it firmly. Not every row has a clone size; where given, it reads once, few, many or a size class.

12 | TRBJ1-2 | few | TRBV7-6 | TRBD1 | CASSPQGYGYTF | TGTGCCAGCAGCCCACAGGGGTATGGCTACACCTTC
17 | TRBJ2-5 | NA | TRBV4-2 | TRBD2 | CASSQGLIAGDQETQYF | TGTGCCAGCAGCCAAGGTCTCATAGCGGGGGACCAAGAGACCCAGTACTTC
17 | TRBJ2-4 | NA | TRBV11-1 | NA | CASSLGYLGAAKNIQYF | TGTGCCAGCAGCTTAGGGTACCTGGGCGCAGCCAAAAACATTCAGTACTTC
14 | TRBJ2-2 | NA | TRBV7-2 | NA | CASSLPSLAGELFF | TGTGCCAGCAGCTTGCCCTCCTTAGCGGGGGAGCTGTTTTTT
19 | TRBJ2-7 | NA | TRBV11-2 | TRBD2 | CASSATPGLAGGTPYEQYF | TGTGCCAGCAGCGCCACTCCGGGACTAGCGGGAGGGACACCCTACGAGCAGTACTTC
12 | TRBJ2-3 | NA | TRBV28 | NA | CASSLAGRLGYF | TGTGCCAGCAGTTTAGCTGGCCGCCTAGGGTATTTT
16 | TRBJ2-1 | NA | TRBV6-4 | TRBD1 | CASSVYAQGSYNEQFF | TGTGCCAGCAGTGTCTACGCACAGGGGTCCTACAATGAGCAGTTCTTC
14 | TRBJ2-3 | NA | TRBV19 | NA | CASSIDEGHDTQYF | TGTGCCAGTAGTATAGATGAGGGACATGATACGCAGTATTTT
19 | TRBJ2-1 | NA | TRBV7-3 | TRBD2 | CASSDGSRRGGGDYNEQFF | TGTGCCAGCAGCGACGGATCGAGGCGGGGGGGCGGAGATTACAATGAGCAGTTCTTC
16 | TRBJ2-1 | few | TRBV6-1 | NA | CASSEARIGGYNEQFF | TGTGCCAGCAGTGAAGCAAGGATAGGGGGCTACAATGAGCAGTTCTTC
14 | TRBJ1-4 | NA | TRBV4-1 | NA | CASSQSNSNEKLFF | TGCGCCAGCAGCCAATCCAACAGTAATGAAAAACTGTTTTTT
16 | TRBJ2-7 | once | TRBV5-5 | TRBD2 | CASTPGGGQYYYEQYF | TGTGCCAGCACCCCGGGCGGGGGGCAGTATTATTACGAGCAGTACTTC
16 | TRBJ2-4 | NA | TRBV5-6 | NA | CASSPGQNLAKNSQYF | TGTGCCAGCAGCCCCGGACAGAATCTAGCCAAAAACAGTCAGTACTTC
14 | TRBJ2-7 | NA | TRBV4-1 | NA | CASSQDRGLYEQYF | TGCGCCAGCAGCCAAGATAGGGGTCTCTACGAGCAGTACTTC
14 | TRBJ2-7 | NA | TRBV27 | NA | CASKPGSNAHEQYF | TGTGCCAGCAAACCCGGGTCTAACGCCCACGAGCAGTACTTC
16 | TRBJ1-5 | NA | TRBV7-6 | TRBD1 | CASSLGTGGSNQPQHF | TGTGCCAGCAGCTTAGGGACAGGGGGCAGCAATCAGCCCCAGCATTTT
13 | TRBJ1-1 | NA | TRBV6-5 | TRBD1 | CASTTGRNTEAFF | TGTGCCAGCACGACAGGGAGAAACACTGAAGCTTTCTTT
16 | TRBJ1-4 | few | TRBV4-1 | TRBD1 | CASSQEDRDYNEKLFF | TGCGCCAGCAGCCAAGAGGACAGGGACTATAATGAAAAACTGTTTTTT
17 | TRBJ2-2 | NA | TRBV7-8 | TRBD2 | CASSPGKLAVYTGELFF | TGTGCCAGCAGCCCGGGCAAACTAGCGGTTTACACCGGGGAGCTGTTTTTT
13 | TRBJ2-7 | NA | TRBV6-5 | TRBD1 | CASSGTGGNEQYF | TGTGCCAGCTCTGGGACAGGGGGTAACGAGCAGTACTTC
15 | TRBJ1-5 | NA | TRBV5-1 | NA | CASSLVGAVGQPQHF | TGCGCCAGCAGCTTGGTGGGGGCTGTAGGTCAGCCCCAGCATTTT
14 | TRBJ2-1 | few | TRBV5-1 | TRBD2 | CASSLGGGYNEQFF | TGCGCCAGCAGCTTGGGGGGAGGGTACAATGAGCAGTTCTTC
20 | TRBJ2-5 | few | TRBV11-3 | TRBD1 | CASSLDRMGTALRSQETQYF | TGTGCCAGCAGCTTAGATCGGATGGGGACAGCACTTCGGAGTCAAGAGACCCAGTACTTC
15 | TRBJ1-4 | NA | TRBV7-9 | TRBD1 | CASSSPGQGNEKLFF | TGTGCCAGCAGCTCCCCGGGACAGGGCAATGAAAAACTGTTTTTT
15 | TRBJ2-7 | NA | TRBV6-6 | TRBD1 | CASNAGQAILYEQYF | TGTGCCAGCAACGCGGGACAGGCGATTCTCTACGAGCAGTACTTC
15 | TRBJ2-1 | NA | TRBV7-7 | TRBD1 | CASSSGQGAGNEQFF | TGTGCCAGCAGCTCGGGACAGGGGGCGGGGAATGAGCAGTTCTTC
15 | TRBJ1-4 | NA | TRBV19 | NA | CASSIVQAANEKLFF | TGTGCCAGTAGTATAGTACAGGCAGCTAATGAAAAACTGTTTTTT
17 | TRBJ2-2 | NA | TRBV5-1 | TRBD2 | CASSLEASGWNTGELFF | TGCGCCAGCAGCTTGGAGGCTAGCGGGTGGAACACCGGGGAGCTGTTTTTT
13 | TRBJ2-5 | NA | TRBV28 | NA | CASSLAVVETQYF | TGTGCCAGCAGTTTGGCGGTGGTCGAGACCCAGTACTTC
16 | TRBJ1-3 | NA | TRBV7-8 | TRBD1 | CASSGGTGWDGNTIYF | TGTGCCAGCAGCGGTGGGACAGGGTGGGATGGAAACACCATATATTTT
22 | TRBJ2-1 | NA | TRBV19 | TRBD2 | CASSVGLAGGPETVGRHNEQFF | TGTGCCAGTAGTGTGGGACTAGCGGGAGGGCCAGAGACCGTGGGGAGGCACAATGAGCAGTTCTTC
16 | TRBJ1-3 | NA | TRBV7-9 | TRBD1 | CSSSLAGQVPGNTIYF | TGTTCCAGCAGCTTAGCGGGACAGGTTCCTGGAAACACCATATATTTT
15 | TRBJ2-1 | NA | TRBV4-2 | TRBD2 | CASSHGLAEYNEQFF | TGTGCCAGCAGCCACGGACTAGCGGAATACAATGAGCAGTTCTTC
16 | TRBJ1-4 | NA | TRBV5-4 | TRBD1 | CASSFEGRGQGEKLFF | TGTGCCAGCAGCTTTGAGGGCAGGGGGCAAGGTGAAAAACTGTTTTTT
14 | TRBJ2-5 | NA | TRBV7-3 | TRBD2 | CASSLHGGAETQYF | TGTGCCAGCAGCTTACACGGGGGGGCGGAGACCCAGTACTTC
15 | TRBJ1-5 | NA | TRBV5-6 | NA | CASSLAGGRGQPQHF | TGTGCCAGCAGCTTGGCCGGGGGAAGAGGTCAGCCCCAGCATTTT